This T cell receptor beta chain was observed in a study of graft-versus-host responses after intestinal transplantation. Whole-study results and caveats: Those patients showing graft-donor T cell macrochimerism displayed high graft-versus-host to host-versus-graft clonal ratios in allografts.

Assay used: immunoSEQ multiplex PCR; TCRdb lists only in-frame clones, some missing. The sample carries around 70,000 clones, roughly 90% recorded once. On this clone: Antigen specificity is unknown.

This CDR3 is built from 17 residues. Germline trimming cut 6 bases from V and 3 bases from J; bases unmatched to any gene: 7. Per germline, CDR1 MNHEY and CDR2 SMNVEV (reference sequence). The sequence was collected from a human donor who received an intestinal transplant. This chain connects TRBV27 to TRBJ2-6; 11 bases align to TRBD2. The source was unstimulated CD8+ T cells sorted from spleen or lymph node cells, collected before intestinal transplant. The chain's CDR3 is CASSTSGGNIGANVLTF. The CDR3 DNA is TGTGCCAGCAGCACTAGCGGGGGTAACATTGGGGCCAACGTCCTGACTTTC.